These T cell receptor beta chains were read from a single sample in a study of T cells after yellow fever vaccination. TCRdb reprocessed the 5' RACE reads via MiXCR and lists one record per CDR3 protein. The sample holds about 510,000 distinct CDR3 sequences; 21% are singletons and the top ten take roughly a sixth. Sequenced here: PBMCs, sampled less than 25 days after the first yellow fever vaccination. Receptor source: a man younger than 35 who received the YFV17D yellow fever vaccine. CDR3s include the opening cysteine and the closing phenylalanine or tryptophan. Each record gives: CDR3 protein, CDR3 DNA, V gene, J gene, clone size, D gene, CDR3 length. A D gene is named only where the DNA matches it firmly. Clone size is shown for a subset of rows, as once, few, many or a class of expanded clone.

CASSARGGYEAFF	TGTGCCAGCAGTGCTCGGGGTGGGTACGAAGCTTTCTTT	TRBV25-1	TRBJ1-1	few	-	13
CAIGQILGKQYF	TGTGCCATCGGACAGATCTTGGGGAAGCAGTACTTC	TRBV10-3	TRBJ2-7	-	-	12
CASSPNLSGYTF	TGTGCCAGCAGCCCCAACCTTTCTGGCTACACCTTC	TRBV9	TRBJ1-2	few	-	12
CASTKGEGGLWNTEAFF	TGTGCCAGCACCAAAGGGGAGGGGGGCCTATGGAACACTGAAGCTTTCTTT	TRBV12-3/TRBV12-4	TRBJ1-1	-	-	17
CASSQDKGITDTQYF	TGCGCCAGCAGCCAAGATAAGGGCATCACAGATACGCAGTATTTT	TRBV4-1	TRBJ2-3	-	-	15
CASNHLPFWTGSNQPQHF	TGTGCCAGCAACCATCTTCCGTTTTGGACAGGGAGCAATCAGCCCCAGCATTTT	TRBV6-2/TRBV6-3	TRBJ1-5	-	TRBD1	18
CASSYYPPRISLHF	TGTGCCAGCAGCTACTACCCTCCCCGAATATCCCTCCACTTT	TRBV27	TRBJ1-6	-	-	14
CASSLALTGGRDTGELFF	TGTGCCAGCAGCTTGGCCCTCACAGGGGGCAGGGACACCGGGGAGCTGTTTTTT	TRBV5-4	TRBJ2-2	many	TRBD1	18
CASSLTTGAQFF	TGCGCCAGCAGCCTAACGACAGGGGCGCAGTTCTTC	TRBV5-1	TRBJ2-1	-	TRBD1	12
CASNDRDRKKGFF	TGTGCCAGTAATGACCGGGACCGAAAAAAGGGTTTCTTT	TRBV6-6	TRBJ1-1	few	-	13
CSASLKDTYYEQYF	TGCAGTGCTAGTTTAAAGGATACCTACTACGAGCAGTACTTC	TRBV20-1	TRBJ2-7	few	-	14
CAISPPQGAQTGELFF	TGTGCCATCAGCCCCCCTCAGGGGGCCCAGACCGGGGAGCTGTTTTTT	TRBV10-3	TRBJ2-2	few	TRBD1	16
CASSVGRLAGGLRSYNEQFF	TGTGCCAGCAGCGTAGGGAGGCTAGCGGGGGGGCTCCGTTCCTACAATGAGCAGTTCTTC	TRBV9	TRBJ2-1	many	TRBD2	20
CASSSGQGASPLHF	TGTGCCAGCAGCTCGGGACAGGGGGCTTCACCCCTCCACTTT	TRBV12-3/TRBV12-4	TRBJ1-6	few	TRBD1	14
CASSQETGSTGNTEAFF	TGCGCCAGCAGCCAAGAGACCGGTAGTACGGGGAACACTGAAGCTTTCTTT	TRBV4-1	TRBJ1-1	-	-	17
CASSPQGLSEQFF	TGTGCCAGCAGCCCACAGGGACTCAGTGAGCAGTTCTTC	TRBV7-2	TRBJ2-1	-	-	13
CASSVGAAEKLFF	TGTGCCAGCAGCGTAGGGGCAGCAGAAAAACTGTTTTTT	TRBV9	TRBJ1-4	few	-	13
CASSLLRDTYSNQPQHF	TGTGCCAGCAGCTTGCTCCGGGACACATATAGCAATCAGCCCCAGCATTTT	TRBV5-6	TRBJ1-5	few	-	17
CSATQTSGSQETQYF	TGCAGTGCTACCCAAACTAGCGGGTCGCAAGAGACCCAGTACTTC	TRBV20-1	TRBJ2-5	few	TRBD2	15
CASSLGGGGRRAFF	TGTGCCAGCAGCTTAGGAGGGGGGGGAAGGAGGGCTTTCTTT	TRBV7-2	TRBJ1-1	-	-	14
CASSYLMGGAPGELFF	TGCGCCAGCAGCTACCTTATGGGGGGCGCCCCCGGGGAGCTGTTTTTT	TRBV5-1	TRBJ2-2	-	-	16
CASSRQGRGAEAFF	TGTGCCAGCAGTCGACAGGGCCGAGGCGCTGAAGCTTTCTTT	TRBV6-1	TRBJ1-1	-	TRBD1	14
CASSGFDGRGGTDTQYF	TGTGCCAGCAGTGGCTTCGATGGGCGGGGGGGCACAGATACGCAGTATTTT	TRBV6-1	TRBJ2-3	-	TRBD2	17
CASGRAANEKLFF	TGTGCCAGCGGAAGGGCGGCTAATGAAAAACTGTTTTTT	TRBV3-1	TRBJ1-4	-	-	13
CASSSARLGNEQFF	TGTGCCAGCAGCTCCGCAAGGCTAGGCAATGAGCAGTTCTTC	TRBV7-8	TRBJ2-1	-	-	14
CASSPRREGSYTF	TGTGCCAGCAGCCCAAGGCGGGAAGGGAGCTACACCTTC	TRBV6-1	TRBJ1-2	few	-	13
CASSCVGYSYEQYF	TGTGCCAGCAGTTGTGTGGGGTACTCCTACGAGCAGTACTTC	TRBV27	TRBJ2-7	few	-	14
CASSVGAKRTDTQYF	TGTGCCAGCAGCGTAGGCGCCAAACGCACAGATACGCAGTATTTT	TRBV9	TRBJ2-3	-	-	15
CAIGTLDGGDGLITDTQYF	TGTGCCATAGGGACCCTGGATGGGGGGGACGGACTCATCACAGATACGCAGTATTTT	TRBV10-3	TRBJ2-3	few	TRBD2	19
CASSQDPRGTTGELFF	TGCGCCAGCAGCCAAGACCCCCGGGGGACCACCGGGGAGCTGTTTTTT	TRBV4-3	TRBJ2-2	-	-	16
CASSFREGEKLFF	TGTGCCAGCAGCTTTAGGGAGGGTGAAAAACTGTTTTTT	TRBV7-2	TRBJ1-4	few	-	13
CASSQGIAGPRGTQYF	TGTGCCAGCAGCCAAGGGATCGCAGGGCCTCGCGGGACCCAGTACTTC	TRBV3-1	TRBJ2-5	few	-	16
CASSAAVTVLGGGYTF	TGCGCCAGCAGCGCCGCCGTCACTGTACTTGGCGGTGGCTACACCTTC	TRBV5-1	TRBJ1-2	few	-	16
CASTRRPGGTNEQYF	TGTGCCAGTACCCGGCGGCCCGGGGGCACAAACGAGCAGTACTTC	TRBV19	TRBJ2-7	-	-	15
CASSPTGEGLHTEAFF	TGTGCCAGCAGCCCTACCGGGGAGGGGCTTCACACTGAAGCTTTCTTT	TRBV5-4	TRBJ1-1	-	-	16
CASSQGFRYEQYF	TGCGCCAGCAGCCAAGGGTTCAGGTACGAGCAGTACTTC	TRBV4-3	TRBJ2-7	-	-	13
CASSSRTGDNQPQHF	TGTGCCAGCAGCTCCCGGACAGGGGACAATCAGCCCCAGCATTTT	TRBV11-2	TRBJ1-5	few	TRBD1	15
CASSSTRRVSPDTQYF	TGTGCCAGCAGCTCGACGCGGAGGGTTAGCCCAGATACGCAGTATTTT	TRBV7-2	TRBJ2-3	-	-	16
CATSGTGTPYEQYF	TGTGCCACCAGCGGTACCGGGACTCCTTATGAGCAGTACTTC	TRBV15	TRBJ2-7	-	-	14
CATKTGGDTDTQYF	TGTGCCACCAAGACAGGGGGAGACACAGATACGCAGTATTTT	TRBV10-3	TRBJ2-3	few	TRBD1	14
CASSFPDNGELFF	TGTGCCAGCAGTTTCCCAGATAACGGGGAGCTGTTTTTT	TRBV28	TRBJ2-2	-	-	13
CASSPGTAFWGYTF	TGTGCCAGCAGCCCGGGGACAGCGTTCTGGGGCTACACCTTC	TRBV7-2	TRBJ1-2	few	TRBD1	14
CASSQGEGGAGTQYF	TGCGCCAGCAGCCAAGGTGAAGGGGGTGCGGGTACGCAGTATTTT	TRBV4-3	TRBJ2-3	-	-	15
CASSQVGLGANVLTF	TGTGCCAGCAGCCAAGTTGGGCTTGGGGCCAACGTCCTGACTTTC	TRBV14	TRBJ2-6	few	-	15
CASSWGAGTGSSDTQYF	TGCGCCAGCAGCTGGGGGGCCGGGACAGGGTCATCCGATACGCAGTATTTT	TRBV5-1	TRBJ2-3	few	TRBD1	17
CASGPPGAQYF	TGTGCCAGCGGGCCTCCGGGTGCGCAGTATTTT	TRBV7-2	TRBJ2-3	few	-	11
CASSPSGQGSNEQFF	TGCGCCAGCAGCCCCTCGGGACAGGGTAGTAACGAGCAGTTCTTC	TRBV4-1	TRBJ2-1	-	TRBD1	15
CASSYSLAANTGELFF	TGTGCCAGCAGTTATTCGCTAGCCGCGAACACCGGGGAGCTGTTTTTT	TRBV6-5	TRBJ2-2	-	-	16
CSASSVNNQPQHF	TGCAGTGCTAGCTCAGTCAATAATCAGCCCCAGCATTTT	TRBV20-1	TRBJ1-5	few	-	13
CASSQDPAGGPGELFF	TGCGCCAGCAGCCAAGATCCGGCAGGAGGACCCGGGGAGCTGTTTTTT	TRBV4-3	TRBJ2-2	-	-	16
CSARLAGGSTDTQYF	TGCAGTGCCAGACTAGCGGGGGGGTCCACAGATACGCAGTATTTT	TRBV20-1	TRBJ2-3	-	TRBD2	15
CASSEVVDGYNEQFF	TGCGCCAGCAGCGAGGTCGTGGATGGGTACAATGAGCAGTTCTTC	TRBV5-1	TRBJ2-1	-	-	15
CASSLRGIGQPQHF	TGTGCCAGCAGCTTGCGGGGGATCGGCCAGCCCCAGCATTTT	TRBV5-6	TRBJ1-5	-	-	14